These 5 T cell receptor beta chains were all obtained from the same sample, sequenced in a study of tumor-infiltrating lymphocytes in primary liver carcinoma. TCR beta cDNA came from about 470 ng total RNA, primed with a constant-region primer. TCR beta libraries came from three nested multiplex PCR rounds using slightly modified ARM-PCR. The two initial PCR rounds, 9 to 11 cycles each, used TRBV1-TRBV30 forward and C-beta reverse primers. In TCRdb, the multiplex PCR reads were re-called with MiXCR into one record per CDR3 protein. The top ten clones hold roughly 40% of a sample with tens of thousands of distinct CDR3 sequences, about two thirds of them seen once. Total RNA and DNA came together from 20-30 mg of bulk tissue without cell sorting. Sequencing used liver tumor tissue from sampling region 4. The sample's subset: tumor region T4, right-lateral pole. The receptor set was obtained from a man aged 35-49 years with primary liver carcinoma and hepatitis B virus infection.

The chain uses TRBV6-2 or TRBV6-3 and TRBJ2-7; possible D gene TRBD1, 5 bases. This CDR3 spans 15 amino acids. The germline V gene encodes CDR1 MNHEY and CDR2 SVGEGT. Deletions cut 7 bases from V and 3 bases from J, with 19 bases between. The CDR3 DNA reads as TGTGCCAGCACACGGACAAGGATTACGGACTACGAGCAGTACTTC. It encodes CASTRTRITDYEQYF.

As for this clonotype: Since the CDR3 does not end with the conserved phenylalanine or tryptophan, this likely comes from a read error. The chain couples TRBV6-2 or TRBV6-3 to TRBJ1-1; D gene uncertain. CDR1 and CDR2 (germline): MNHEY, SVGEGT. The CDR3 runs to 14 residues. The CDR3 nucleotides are TGTGCCGGCAGTTACCCAGAGCTGAACTCTGAAGCTTTCTGT. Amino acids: CAGSYPELNSEAFC.

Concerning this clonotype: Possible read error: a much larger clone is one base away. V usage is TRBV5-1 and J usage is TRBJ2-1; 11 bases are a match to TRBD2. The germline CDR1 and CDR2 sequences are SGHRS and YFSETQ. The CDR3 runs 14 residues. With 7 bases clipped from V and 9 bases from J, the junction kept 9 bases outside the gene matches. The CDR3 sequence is CASSLLAGGCEQFF. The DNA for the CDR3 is TGCGCCAGCTCTCTTCTAGCGGGAGGTTGTGAGCAGTTCTTC.

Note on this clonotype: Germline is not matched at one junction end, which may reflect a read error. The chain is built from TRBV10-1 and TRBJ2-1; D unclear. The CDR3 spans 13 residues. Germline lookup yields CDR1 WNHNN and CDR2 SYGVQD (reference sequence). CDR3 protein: CASSEWAAVEQFF. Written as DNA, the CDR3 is TGCGCCAGCAGCGAGTGGGCTGCCGTCGAACAGTTCTTC.

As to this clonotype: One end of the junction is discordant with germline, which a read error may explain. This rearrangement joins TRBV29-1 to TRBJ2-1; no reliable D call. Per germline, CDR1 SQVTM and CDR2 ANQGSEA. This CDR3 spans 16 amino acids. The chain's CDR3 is CSVEEAQDGLIDEQSF. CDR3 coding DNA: TGCAGCGTTGAAGAAGCCCAGGACGGGTTAATCGATGAGCAGTCCTTC.